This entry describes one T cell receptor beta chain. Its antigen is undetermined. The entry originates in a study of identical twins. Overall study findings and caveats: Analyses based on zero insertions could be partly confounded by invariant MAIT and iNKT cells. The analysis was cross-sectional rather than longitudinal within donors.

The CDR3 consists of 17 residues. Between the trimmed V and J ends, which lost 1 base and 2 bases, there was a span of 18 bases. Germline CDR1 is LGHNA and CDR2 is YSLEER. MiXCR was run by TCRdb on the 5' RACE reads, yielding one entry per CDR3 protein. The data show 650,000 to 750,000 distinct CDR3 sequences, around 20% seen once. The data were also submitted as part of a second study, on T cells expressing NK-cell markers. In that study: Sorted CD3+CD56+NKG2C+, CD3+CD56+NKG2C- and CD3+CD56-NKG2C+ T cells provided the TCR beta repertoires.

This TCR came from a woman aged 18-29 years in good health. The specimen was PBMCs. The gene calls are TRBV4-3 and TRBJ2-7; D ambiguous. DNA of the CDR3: TGCGCCAGCAGCCAAGCGGTCCGACTGACCAAACCCTACGAGCAGTACTTC. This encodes CASSQAVRLTKPYEQYF.